The 21 T cell receptor beta chains below all came from one sample that was sequenced in a study of T cell responses to AZD1222 COVID-19 vaccine listed by TCRdb under 2021. The time point label corresponds to: baseline before first vaccination. Receptor libraries were prepared by the immunoSEQ multiplex PCR assay. What TCRdb holds here is the immuneACCESS table cut down to in-frame rearrangements. Part of the clones is not present; checked against another copy, under half of the missing clones reflect an unresolved V gene, and the others are unexplained. The sample includes more than 95,000 clones, with 75% to 90% observed a single time. The ten largest account for around 9% of the sample. Here the sequenced sample was peripheral blood, taken on day 0 of AZD1222 vaccination. The receptors derive from an adult in good health.

This sequence joins TRBV7-9 and TRBJ1-2; tentative D call: TRBD1 (5 bases). V was clipped by 5 bases and J by 4 bases, with 17 bases between them. In germline, CDR1 is SEHNR, CDR2 FQNEAQ (reference sequence). This CDR3 is built from 15 residues. CDR3 sequence (DNA): TGTGCCAGCAGCCCAAGGACAAAGCCTAGCTATGGCTACACCTTC. Translated, it gives CASSPRTKPSYGYTF.

The chain employs TRBV28 and TRBJ2-7; 11 bases align to TRBD1. Germline V gene data show CDR1 as MDHEN and CDR2 as SYDVKM. V dropped 2 bases and J dropped 1; count of bases not matched to a gene: 10. The length of the CDR3 is 18 residues. CDR3 nucleotides: TGTGCCAGCAGTTTAACCCCCGGGACAGGGGGGGTATCCTACGAGCAGTACTTC. This sequence encodes CASSLTPGTGGVSYEQYF.

The chain combines TRBV29-1 with TRBJ2-7; 9 bases fit TRBD1. The trim removed 4 bases at V and 3 bases at J, leaving 1 base unmatched. Germline V lookup: CDR1 SQVTM, CDR2 ANQGSEA. This CDR3 comprises 12 residues. The CDR3 region has the DNA TGCAGCGTTGGGGACAGGGTCTACGAGCAGTACTTC. As protein: CSVGDRVYEQYF.

This chain uses TRBV11-2 with TRBJ2-7, with a weak D call TRBD1 (6 bases). The CDR3 runs 14 residues. The V and J ends lost 2 bases and 4 bases respectively, with 12 bases between them. Germline values: CDR1 SGHAT, CDR2 FQNNGV. Written as DNA, the CDR3 is TGTGCCAGCAGCTTACAAACACAGGGTTACGAGCAGTACTTC. Residues: CASSLQTQGYEQYF.

The chain employs TRBV7-2 and TRBJ2-1, with TRBD2 identical over 14 bases. CDR1 SGHTA and CDR2 FQGNSA come from the germline V gene. CDR3 size: 16 residues. The J segment lost 7 bases and the V segment lost 5 bases, leaving 7 bases of the junction unmatched. This CDR3 reads CASSPRLAGGENEQFF. CDR3 nucleotide sequence: TGTGCCAGCAGCCCGAGACTAGCGGGAGGGGAAAATGAGCAGTTCTTC.

This clone was seen only once. The rearrangement links TRBV12-3 or TRBV12-4 to TRBJ1-2; D is uncertain. The CDR3 covers 13 residues. Trimming removed 2 bases at V and 2 bases at J, with 6 bases between. The CDR3: CASSLRLNYGYTF. The CDR3 DNA is TGTGCCAGCAGTTTAAGGCTCAACTATGGCTACACCTTC.

This clone appeared a single time. The rearrangement uses TRBV12-3 or TRBV12-4 and TRBJ1-3; no clear D gene. The CDR3 spans 13 residues. Trimming took 5 bases from V and 2 from J, leaving 7 bases between them. CDR3 DNA sequence: TGTGCCAGCAGTAGTCATACTGGAAACACCATATATTTT. This codes for CASSSHTGNTIYF.

The chain joins TRBV25-1 to TRBJ2-5; perhaps TRBD1 as D (5 bases). This CDR3 contains 13 residues. V dropped 7 bases and J dropped 3 bases, with 12 bases sitting between them. The germline CDR1 and CDR2 sequences are MGHDK and SYGVNS. The CDR3 nucleotides read TGTGCCAGCACCCCGGGCAGGGAAGAGACCCAGTACTTC. It yields the protein CASTPGREETQYF.

The rearrangement uses TRBV7-3 and TRBJ2-3; tentative D call: TRBD1 (6 bases). V was cut by 2 bases and J by 2 bases, with 8 bases left in between. The CDR3 is 14 amino acids. Germline V gene lookup returns CDR1 SGHTA and CDR2 FQGTGA. This CDR3 is CASSLVGATDTQYF. The CDR3 region has the DNA TGTGCCAGCAGCTTAGTGGGGGCCACAGATACGCAGTATTTT.

V usage is TRBV6-1 and J usage is TRBJ2-2; D not certain. V lost 2 bases and J lost 5, with 6 bases in between. This CDR3 has 13 amino acids. Germline CDR1 is MNHNS and CDR2 is SASEGT. In nucleotides, the CDR3 is TGTGCCAGCAGTGAATTCAGAACCGGGGAGCTGTTTTTT. Translation: CASSEFRTGELFF.

The rearrangement joins TRBV4-2 to TRBJ2-1; TRBD2 matches at 9 bases. Germline CDR1 reads LGHNA; CDR2 reads YNFKEQ. CDR3 length: 16 amino acids. J was trimmed by 7 bases and V by 6 bases; bases with no gene match: 13. The CDR3 nucleotides read TGTGCCAGCAGTCGGGTAGCGGGAGAGAGTGGGAATGAGCAGTTCTTC. Its protein product is CASSRVAGESGNEQFF.

The J gene is TRBJ1-6, the V gene TRBV9, with D maybe TRBD1 (5 bases). Germline assignment: CDR1 SGDLS and CDR2 YYNGEE. V lost 2 bases and J 6 bases, leaving 6 bases between the germline ends. This CDR3 is 13 amino acids long. The CDR3 region is CASSVTVNSPLHF. CDR3 in DNA: TGTGCCAGCAGCGTGACAGTTAATTCACCCCTCCACTTT. Together with reference TRBV9 and TRBJ1-6, the CDR3 gives the full variable domain: DSGVTQTPKHLITATGQRVTLRCSPRSGDLSVYWYQQSLDQGLQFLIQYYNGEERAKGNILERFSAQQFPDLHSELNLSSLELGDSALYFCASSVTVNSPLHFGNGTRLTVT.

About this clone itself: The sample has other DNA sequences that encode this CDR3 too. V usage is TRBV27 and J usage is TRBJ2-1; TRBD2 agrees at 12 bases. Trimming took 5 bases from V and 4 from J; bases not matched to a gene: 3. The germline V gene has CDR1 MNHEY and CDR2 SMNVEV (reference sequence). There are 15 residues in the CDR3. The CDR3 region has the DNA TGTGCCAGCAGTCTCGGGACTAGCGGGTACAATGAGCAGTTCTTC. Translation: CASSLGTSGYNEQFF.

V and J are TRBV28 and TRBJ1-2; 7 bases fit TRBD1. V lost 2 bases and J lost 4; bases outside the gene matches: 22. The germline gives CDR1 MDHEN, CDR2 SYDVKM. This CDR3 is 20 amino acids long. The CDR3 nucleotides are TGTGCCAGCAGTTTAAAAAAAGGGGGCTCGACTCCCCTTAGCGCCTATGGCTACACCTTC. It yields the protein CASSLKKGGSTPLSAYGYTF.

The rearrangement links TRBV29-1 to TRBJ2-2; either TRBD1 or TRBD2 may supply D (5 bases each). The CDR3 is 15 residues long. V was clipped by 6 bases and J by 3 bases, with 17 bases between them. The germline V gene has CDR1 SQVTM and CDR2 ANQGSEA. The CDR3 here is CSVRPRDGDTGELFF. In DNA, the CDR3 is TGCAGCGTCCGACCCCGGGACGGGGACACCGGGGAGCTGTTTTTT.

This clone was seen just once. The V call is TRBV2, the J call TRBJ2-5; D call uncertain. Germline V gene lookup returns CDR1 SNHLY and CDR2 FYNNEI. Trimming removed 6 bases at V and 5 bases at J, with 13 bases between. The CDR3 contains 13 residues. CDR3 loop: CASSRAGVETQYF. As DNA, the CDR3 is TGTGCCAGCAGCCGAGCAGGCGTGGAGACCCAGTACTTC.

The chain has TRBV2 and TRBJ2-7; 9 positions agree with TRBD2. Germline values: CDR1 SNHLY, CDR2 FYNNEI. V trimming: 8 bases; J trimming: 6 bases; junction bases outside the gene matches: 14. CDR3 size: 15 residues. CDR3 sequence reads: CASSRWAGGPGEQYF. CDR3 DNA sequence: TGTGCCAGCTCCCGGTGGGCGGGAGGGCCGGGCGAGCAGTACTTC.

This clone was counted a few times. The chain employs TRBV30 and TRBJ1-1; D is perhaps TRBD1 (5 bases). The germline CDR1 and CDR2 sequences are GTSNPN and SVGIG (reference sequence). V was clipped by 0 bases and J by 4 bases, with 9 bases between them. The CDR3 is 13 amino acids. CDR3 DNA: TGTGCCTGGAGTGTCAAAACAGGCACTGAAGCTTTCTTT. This translates into CAWSVKTGTEAFF.

In the case of this clone: This sample also contains other DNA sequences that code for the same CDR3. V is TRBV7-9 and J is TRBJ2-3, with 8 bases aligning to TRBD1. CDR3 size: 13 residues. V lost 3 bases, J lost 4 bases, and 0 bases stayed unmatched. Per germline, CDR1 SEHNR and CDR2 FQNEAQ (reference sequence). The CDR3 sequence: CASSLTGADTQYF. CDR3 nucleotides: TGTGCCAGCAGCTTGACAGGGGCAGATACGCAGTATTTT.

V is TRBV7-8 and J is TRBJ1-1, with D maybe TRBD1 (5 bases). CDR1 and CDR2 (germline): SGHVS, FQNEAQ. With 5 bases removed from V and 1 base from J, the gap between germline ends came to 11 bases. The CDR3 loop spans 14 amino acids. The CDR3 here is CASSQGGGNTEAFF. DNA for the CDR3: TGTGCCAGCAGCCAAGGCGGGGGGAACACTGAAGCTTTCTTT.

This chain joins TRBV5-4 and TRBJ2-3, with D perhaps being TRBD1 or TRBD2 (5 bases each). The germline V gene encodes CDR1 SGHNT and CDR2 YYREEE (reference sequence). CDR3 length equals 15 residues. V lost 4 bases to trimming and J lost 5 bases, with 17 bases between them. The CDR3 region has the DNA TGTGCCAGCAGCCTCCGGGACCGTCGGGGAGATACGCAGTATTTT. This translates into CASSLRDRRGDTQYF.